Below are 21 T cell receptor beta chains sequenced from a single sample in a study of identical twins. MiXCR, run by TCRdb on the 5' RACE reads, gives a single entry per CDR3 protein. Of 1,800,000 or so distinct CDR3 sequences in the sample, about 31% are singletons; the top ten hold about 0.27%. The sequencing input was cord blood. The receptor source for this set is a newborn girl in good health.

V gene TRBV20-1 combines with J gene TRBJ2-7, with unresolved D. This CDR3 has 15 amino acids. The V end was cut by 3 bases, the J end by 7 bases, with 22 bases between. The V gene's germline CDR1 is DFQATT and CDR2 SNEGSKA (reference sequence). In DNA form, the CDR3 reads TGCAGTGCTAGTGTGCCAAAGGGCTCCTACAATGAGCAGTACTTC. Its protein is CSASVPKGSYNEQYF.

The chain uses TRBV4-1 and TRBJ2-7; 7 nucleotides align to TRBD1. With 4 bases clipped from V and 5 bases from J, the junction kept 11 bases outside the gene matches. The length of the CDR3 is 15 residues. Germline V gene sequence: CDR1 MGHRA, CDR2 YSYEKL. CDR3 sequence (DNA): TGCGCCAGCAGCCCTGAGACAGGGTTTGACCACGAGCAGTACTTC. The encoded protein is CASSPETGFDHEQYF.

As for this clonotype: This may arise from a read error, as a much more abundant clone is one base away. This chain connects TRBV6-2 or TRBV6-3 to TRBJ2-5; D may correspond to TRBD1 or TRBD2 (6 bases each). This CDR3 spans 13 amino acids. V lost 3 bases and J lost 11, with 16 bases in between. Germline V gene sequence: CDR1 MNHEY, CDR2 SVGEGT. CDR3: CASSYRGRNEQYF. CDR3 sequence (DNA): TGTGCCAGCAGTTATAGGGGGAGGAATGAGCAGTACTTC.

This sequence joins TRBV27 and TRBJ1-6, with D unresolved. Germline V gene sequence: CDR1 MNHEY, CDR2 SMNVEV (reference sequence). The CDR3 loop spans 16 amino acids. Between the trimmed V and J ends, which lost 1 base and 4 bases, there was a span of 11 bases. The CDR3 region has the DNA TGTGCCAGCAGTTTATTGGGCAGCCTTTATAATTCACCCCTCCACTTT. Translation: CASSLLGSLYNSPLHF.

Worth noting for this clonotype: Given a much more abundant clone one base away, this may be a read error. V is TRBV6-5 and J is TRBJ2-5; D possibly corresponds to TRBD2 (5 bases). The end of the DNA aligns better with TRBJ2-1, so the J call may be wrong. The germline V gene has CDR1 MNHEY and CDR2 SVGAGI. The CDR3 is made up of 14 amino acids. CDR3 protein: CASSFYGKQETQFF. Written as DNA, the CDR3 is TGTGCCAGCAGTTTTTACGGGAAACAAGAGACCCAGTTCTTC.

The CDR3 region is CATGAGNNSPLHF. CDR3 bases: TGTGCCACCGGTGCAGGGAATAATTCACCCCTCCACTTT. The chain combines TRBV10-3 with TRBJ1-6; D may be TRBD1 (5 bases). Trimming cost V 10 bases and J 5 bases, with 12 bases left between them. Germline V gene data show CDR1 as ENHRY and CDR2 as SYGVKD. The CDR3 length is 13 residues.

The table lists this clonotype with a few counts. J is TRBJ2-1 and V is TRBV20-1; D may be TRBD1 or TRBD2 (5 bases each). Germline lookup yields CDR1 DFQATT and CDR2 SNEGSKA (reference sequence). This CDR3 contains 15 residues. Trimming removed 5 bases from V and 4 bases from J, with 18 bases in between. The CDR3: CSAPRGTGIYNEQFF. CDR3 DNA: TGCAGTGCTCCGAGGGGAACGGGCATTTACAATGAGCAGTTCTTC.

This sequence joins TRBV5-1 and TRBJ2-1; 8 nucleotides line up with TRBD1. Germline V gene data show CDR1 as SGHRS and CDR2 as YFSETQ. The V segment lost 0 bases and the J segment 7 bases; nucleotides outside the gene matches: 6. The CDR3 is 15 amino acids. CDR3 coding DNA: TGCGCCAGCAGCTTGGACAGGGGGATGGGGAATGAGCAGTTCTTC. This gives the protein CASSLDRGMGNEQFF. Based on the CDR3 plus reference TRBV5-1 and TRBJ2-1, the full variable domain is KAGVTQTPRYLIKTRGQQVTLSCSPISGHRSVSWYQQTPGQGLQFLFEYFSETQRNKGNFPGRFSGRQFSNSRSEMNVSTLELGDSALYLCASSLDRGMGNEQFFGPGTRLTVL.

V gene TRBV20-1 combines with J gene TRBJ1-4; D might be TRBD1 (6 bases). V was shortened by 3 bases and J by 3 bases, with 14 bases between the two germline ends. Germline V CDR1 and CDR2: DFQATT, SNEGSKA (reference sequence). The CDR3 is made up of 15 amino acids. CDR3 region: CSASPHRDANEKLFF. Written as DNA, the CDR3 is TGCAGTGCTAGCCCCCACAGGGATGCTAATGAAAAACTGTTTTTT.

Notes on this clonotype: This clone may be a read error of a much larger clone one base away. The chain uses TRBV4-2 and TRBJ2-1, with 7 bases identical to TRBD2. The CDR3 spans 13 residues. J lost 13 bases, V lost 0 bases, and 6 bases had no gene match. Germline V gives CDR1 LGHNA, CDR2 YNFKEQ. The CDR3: CASSQDGRETQFF. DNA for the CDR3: TGTGCCAGCAGCCAAGATGGGAGGGAGACCCAGTTCTTC.

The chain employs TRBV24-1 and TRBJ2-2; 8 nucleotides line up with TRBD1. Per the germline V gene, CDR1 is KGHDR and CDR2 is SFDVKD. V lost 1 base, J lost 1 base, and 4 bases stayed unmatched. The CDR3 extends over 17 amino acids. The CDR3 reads CATSDFLDRENTGELFF. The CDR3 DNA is TGTGCCACCAGTGATTTCTTGGACAGGGAGAACACCGGGGAGCTGTTTTTT.

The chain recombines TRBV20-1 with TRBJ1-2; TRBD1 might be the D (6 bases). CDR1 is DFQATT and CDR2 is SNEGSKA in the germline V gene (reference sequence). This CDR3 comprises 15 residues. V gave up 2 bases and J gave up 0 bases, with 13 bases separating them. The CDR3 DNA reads TGCAGTGCTAGAAGGGGGGCATGGACTAACTATGGCTACACCTTC. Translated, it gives CSARRGAWTNYGYTF.

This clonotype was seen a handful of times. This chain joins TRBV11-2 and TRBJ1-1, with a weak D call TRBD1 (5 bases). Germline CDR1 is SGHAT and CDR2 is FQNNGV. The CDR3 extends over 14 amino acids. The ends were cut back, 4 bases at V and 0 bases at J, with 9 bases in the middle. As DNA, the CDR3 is TGTGCCAGCAGCTCAGAGACAGTGAACACTGAAGCTTTCTTT. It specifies CASSSETVNTEAFF. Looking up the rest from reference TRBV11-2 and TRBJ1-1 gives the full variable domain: EAGVAQSPRYKIIEKRQSVAFWCNPISGHATLYWYQQILGQGPKLLIQFQNNGVVDDSQLPKDRFSAERLKGVDSTLKIQPAKLEDSAVYLCASSSETVNTEAFFGQGTRLTVV.

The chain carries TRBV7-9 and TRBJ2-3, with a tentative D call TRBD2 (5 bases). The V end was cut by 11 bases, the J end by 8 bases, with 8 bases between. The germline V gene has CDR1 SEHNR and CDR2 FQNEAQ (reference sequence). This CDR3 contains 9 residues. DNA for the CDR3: TGTGCCGGAGAGGGTACGCAGTATTTT. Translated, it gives CAGEGTQYF.

Here the CDR3 DNA reads TGTGCCAGCAGCTTCACTACCCTCCTCTATCAAGAGACCCAGTACTTC. Protein sequence: CASSFTTLLYQETQYF. The chain couples TRBV7-2 to TRBJ2-5; no clear D. Trimming removed 3 bases at V and 2 bases at J, with 16 bases between. In germline, CDR1 is SGHTA, CDR2 FQGNSA. CDR3 size: 16 residues. Combining the CDR3 with reference TRBV7-2 and TRBJ2-5 gives the whole variable domain GAGVSQSPSNKVTEKGKDVELRCDPISGHTALYWYRQSLGQGLEFLIYFQGNSAPDKSGLPSDRFSAERTGGSVSTLTIQRTQQEDSAVYLCASSFTTLLYQETQYFGPGTRLLVL.

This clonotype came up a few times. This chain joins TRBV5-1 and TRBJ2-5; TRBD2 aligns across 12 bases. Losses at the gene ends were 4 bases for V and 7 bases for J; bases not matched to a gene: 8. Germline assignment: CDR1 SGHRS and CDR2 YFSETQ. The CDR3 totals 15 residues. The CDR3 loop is CASSLLELAGGTQYF. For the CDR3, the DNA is TGCGCCAGCAGCCTCTTGGAACTAGCGGGAGGGACCCAGTACTTC.

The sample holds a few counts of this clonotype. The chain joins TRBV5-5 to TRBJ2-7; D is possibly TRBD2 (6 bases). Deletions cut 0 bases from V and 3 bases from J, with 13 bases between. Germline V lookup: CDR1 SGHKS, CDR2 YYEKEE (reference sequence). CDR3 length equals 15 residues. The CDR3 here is CASSLVRDFLYEQYF. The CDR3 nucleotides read TGTGCCAGCAGCTTGGTCCGGGACTTTCTCTACGAGCAGTACTTC.

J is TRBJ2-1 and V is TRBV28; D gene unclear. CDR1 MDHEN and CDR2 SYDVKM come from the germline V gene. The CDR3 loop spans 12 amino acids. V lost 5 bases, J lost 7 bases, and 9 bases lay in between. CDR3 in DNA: TGTGCCAGCAGTCCCCCCCCAAATGAGCAGTTCTTC. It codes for CASSPPPNEQFF.

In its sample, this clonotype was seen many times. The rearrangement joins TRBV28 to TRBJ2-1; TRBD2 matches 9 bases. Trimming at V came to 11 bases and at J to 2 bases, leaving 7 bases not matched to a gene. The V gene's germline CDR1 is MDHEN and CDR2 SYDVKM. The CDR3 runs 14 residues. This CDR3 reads CAGSIAGAYNEQFF. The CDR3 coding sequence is TGTGCCGGATCCATAGCGGGAGCCTACAATGAGCAGTTCTTC.

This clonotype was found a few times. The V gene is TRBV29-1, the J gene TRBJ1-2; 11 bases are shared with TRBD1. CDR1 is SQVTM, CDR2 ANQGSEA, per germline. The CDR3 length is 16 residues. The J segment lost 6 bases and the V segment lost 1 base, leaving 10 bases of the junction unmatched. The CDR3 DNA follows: TGCAGCGTTGAAGGGACAGGGGGCCAGCTACGCGATGGCTACACCTTC. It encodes CSVEGTGGQLRDGYTF.

The CDR3 loop reads CASNLGTGFFVLGNTIYF. The CDR3 DNA reads as TGTGCCAGCAATCTTGGGACAGGGTTCTTCGTTCTTGGAAACACCATATATTTT. The chain joins TRBV27 to TRBJ1-3; 9 bases align to TRBD1. The CDR3 is 18 amino acids. Losses at the gene ends were 7 bases for V and 3 bases for J; bases not matched to a gene: 16. Germline V gene lookup returns CDR1 MNHEY and CDR2 SMNVEV (reference sequence).